The 2 T cell receptor beta chains below come from one sample, sequenced in a study of OX40 agonist ivuxolimab in advanced cancers. Method: immunoSEQ multiplex PCR; TCRdb's copy keeps in-frame clones and lacks some. Counted here are about 63,000 clones, around 82% occurring once; the ten biggest clones make up 0.9% to 1.1%. The specimen comprised CD4+ or CD8+ T cells sorted from blood, sampled in a trial of the OX40 agonist ivuxolimab. The receptor source for this set is an adult with an advanced solid tumor such as melanoma, head and neck, liver or kidney cancer.

V and J are TRBV5-1 and TRBJ2-3; TRBD2 aligns across 7 bases. The germline V gene has CDR1 SGHRS and CDR2 YFSETQ. This CDR3 has 15 amino acids. Unmatched junction bases numbered 5, after V lost 1 base and J lost 3 bases. CDR3 loop: CASSLSGVGTDTQYF. The CDR3 nucleotides are TGCGCCAGCAGCTTGAGCGGGGTTGGGACAGATACGCAGTATTTT.

The chain has TRBV27 and TRBJ2-7; D is undetermined. This CDR3 region has 13 residues. Looked up from germline, CDR1 is MNHEY and CDR2 is SMNVEV (reference sequence). V gave up 1 base and J gave up 2 bases, with 6 bases separating them. CDR3 loop: CASSLFGPYEQYF. DNA for the CDR3: TGTGCCAGCAGTTTATTCGGCCCCTACGAGCAGTACTTC.